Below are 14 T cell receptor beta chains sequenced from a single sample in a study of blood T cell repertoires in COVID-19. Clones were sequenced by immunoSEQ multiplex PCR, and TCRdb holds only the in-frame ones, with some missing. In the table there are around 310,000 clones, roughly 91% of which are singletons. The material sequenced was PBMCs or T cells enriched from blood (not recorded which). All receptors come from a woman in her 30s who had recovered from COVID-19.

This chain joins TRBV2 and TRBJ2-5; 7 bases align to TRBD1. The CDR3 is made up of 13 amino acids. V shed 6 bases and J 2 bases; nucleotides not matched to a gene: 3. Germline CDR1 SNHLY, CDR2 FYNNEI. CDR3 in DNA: TGTGCCAGCAGCCGGGACAGACAAGAGACCCAGTACTTC. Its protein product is CASSRDRQETQYF.

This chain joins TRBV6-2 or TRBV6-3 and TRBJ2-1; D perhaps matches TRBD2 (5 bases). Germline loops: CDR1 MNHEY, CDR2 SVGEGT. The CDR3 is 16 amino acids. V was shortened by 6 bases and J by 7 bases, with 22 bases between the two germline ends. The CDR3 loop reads CASSGLRGIRSNEQFF. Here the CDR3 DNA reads TGTGCCAGCAGCGGACTTCGGGGTATCCGTTCAAATGAGCAGTTCTTC.

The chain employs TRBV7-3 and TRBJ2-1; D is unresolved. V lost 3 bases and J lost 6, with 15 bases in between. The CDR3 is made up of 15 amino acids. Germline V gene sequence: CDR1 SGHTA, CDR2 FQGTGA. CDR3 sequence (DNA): TGTGCCAGCAGCTTCCTACCCACCACCGTCAATGAGCAGTTCTTC. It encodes CASSFLPTTVNEQFF. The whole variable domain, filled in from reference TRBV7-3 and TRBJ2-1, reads GAGVSQTPSNKVTEKGKYVELRCDPISGHTALYWYRQSLGQGPEFLIYFQGTGAADDSGLPNDRFFAVRPEGSVSTLKIQRTERGDSAVYLCASSFLPTTVNEQFFGPGTRLTVL.

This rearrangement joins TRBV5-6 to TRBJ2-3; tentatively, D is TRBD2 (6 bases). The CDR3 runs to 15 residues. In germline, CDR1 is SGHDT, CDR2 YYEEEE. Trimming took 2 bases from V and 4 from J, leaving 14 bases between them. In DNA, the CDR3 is TGTGCCAGCAGCTTCGTGGCGGGGAGCGCAGATACGCAGTATTTT. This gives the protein CASSFVAGSADTQYF. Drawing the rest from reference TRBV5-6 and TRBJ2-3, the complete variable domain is DAGVTQSPTHLIKTRGQQVTLRCSPKSGHDTVSWYQQALGQGPQFIFQYYEEEERQRGNFPDRFSGHQFPNYSSELNVNALLLGDSALYLCASSFVAGSADTQYFGPGTRLTVL.

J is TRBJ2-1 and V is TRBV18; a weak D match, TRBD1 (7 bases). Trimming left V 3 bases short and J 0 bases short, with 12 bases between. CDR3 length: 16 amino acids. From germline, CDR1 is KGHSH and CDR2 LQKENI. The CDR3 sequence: CASSPEGQTSYNEQFF. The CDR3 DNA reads TGTGCCAGCTCACCGGAGGGACAGACCTCCTACAATGAGCAGTTCTTC.

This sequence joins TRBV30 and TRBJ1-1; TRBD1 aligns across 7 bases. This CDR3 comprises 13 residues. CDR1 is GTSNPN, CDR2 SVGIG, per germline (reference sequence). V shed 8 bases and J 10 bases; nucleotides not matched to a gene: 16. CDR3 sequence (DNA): TGTGCCATTGGAGGTGAAGGGGGCAATGGAGCTTTCTTT. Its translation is CAIGGEGGNGAFF.

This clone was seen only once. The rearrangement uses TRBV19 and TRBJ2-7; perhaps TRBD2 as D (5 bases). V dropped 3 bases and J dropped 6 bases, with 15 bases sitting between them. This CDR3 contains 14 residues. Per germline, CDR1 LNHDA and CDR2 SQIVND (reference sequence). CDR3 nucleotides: TGTGCCAGTAGTATCCCGGGGTTTCGGAGCGAGCAGTACTTC. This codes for CASSIPGFRSEQYF.

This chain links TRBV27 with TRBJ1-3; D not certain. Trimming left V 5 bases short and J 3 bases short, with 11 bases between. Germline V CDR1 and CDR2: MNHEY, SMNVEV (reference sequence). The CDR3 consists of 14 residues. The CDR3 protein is CASSRHGLGNTIYF. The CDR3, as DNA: TGTGCCAGCAGTCGTCACGGACTTGGAAACACCATATATTTT.

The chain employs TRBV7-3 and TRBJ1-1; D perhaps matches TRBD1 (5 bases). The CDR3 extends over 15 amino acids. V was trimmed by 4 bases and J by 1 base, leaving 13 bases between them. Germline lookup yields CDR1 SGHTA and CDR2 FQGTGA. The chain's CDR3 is CASSSSGHTNTEAFF. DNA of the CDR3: TGTGCCAGCAGCTCCTCCGGACACACGAACACTGAAGCTTTCTTT. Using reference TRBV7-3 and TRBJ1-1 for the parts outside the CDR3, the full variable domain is GAGVSQTPSNKVTEKGKYVELRCDPISGHTALYWYRQSLGQGPEFLIYFQGTGAADDSGLPNDRFFAVRPEGSVSTLKIQRTERGDSAVYLCASSSSGHTNTEAFFGQGTRLTVV.

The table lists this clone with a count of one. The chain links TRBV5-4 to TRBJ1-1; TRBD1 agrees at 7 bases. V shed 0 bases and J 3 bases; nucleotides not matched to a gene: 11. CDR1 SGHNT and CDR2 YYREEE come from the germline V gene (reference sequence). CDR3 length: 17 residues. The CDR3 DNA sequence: TGTGCCAGCAGCTTGGGGGGACAGTCAGGGGTTGACACTGAAGCTTTCTTT. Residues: CASSLGGQSGVDTEAFF.

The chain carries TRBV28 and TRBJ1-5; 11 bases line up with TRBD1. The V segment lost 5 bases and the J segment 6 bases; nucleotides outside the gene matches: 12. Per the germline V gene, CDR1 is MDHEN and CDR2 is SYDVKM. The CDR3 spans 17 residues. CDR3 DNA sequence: TGTGCCAGCAGTACAATTACCGGGACAGGGGGAGGTCAGCCCCAGCATTTT. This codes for CASSTITGTGGGQPQHF.

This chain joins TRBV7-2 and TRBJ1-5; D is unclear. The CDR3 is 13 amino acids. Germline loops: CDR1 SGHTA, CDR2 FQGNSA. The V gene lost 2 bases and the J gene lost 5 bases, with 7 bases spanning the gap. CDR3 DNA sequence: TGTGCCAGCAGCTTAAACGGTGATCAGCCCCAGCATTTT. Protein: CASSLNGDQPQHF.

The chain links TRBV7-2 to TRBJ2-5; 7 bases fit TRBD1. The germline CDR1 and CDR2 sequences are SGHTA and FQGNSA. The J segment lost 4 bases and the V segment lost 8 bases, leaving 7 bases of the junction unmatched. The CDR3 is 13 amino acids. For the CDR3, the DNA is TGTGCCAGCTCCCCAGGGGGTTCAGAGACCCAGTACTTC. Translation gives CASSPGGSETQYF.

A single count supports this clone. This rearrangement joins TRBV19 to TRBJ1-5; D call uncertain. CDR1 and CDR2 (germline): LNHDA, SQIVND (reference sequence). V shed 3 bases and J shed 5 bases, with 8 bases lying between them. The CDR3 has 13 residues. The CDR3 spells CASSISRDQPQHF. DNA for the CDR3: TGTGCCAGTAGTATCTCCCGAGATCAGCCCCAGCATTTT.